This T cell receptor (beta chain) was profiled in a study of read filtering for tumor transcriptome and immune sequencing. Molecular barcoded adaptors covering alpha/delta and beta/gamma chains were used on approximately 400 ng RNA. TCRdb used MiXCR to reprocess the reads, holding one entry per CDR3 protein. The sample has fewer than 150,000 distinct CDR3 sequences, over 10% seen once. The material sequenced was a population of CD138-negative cells sorted from bone marrow. This clonotype was obtained from a donor aged 40 or over with multiple myeloma.

The CDR3 sequence: CASTPPGGRNNEQFF. DNA for the CDR3: TGTGCCAGCACCCCGCCGGGGGGGCGGAACAATGAGCAGTTCTTC. J is TRBJ2-1 and V is TRBV11-2; 8 nucleotides align to TRBD2. J was trimmed by 5 bases and V by 7 bases; bases with no gene match: 10. Germline V gives CDR1 SGHAT, CDR2 FQNNGV. The CDR3 runs 15 residues.